This T cell receptor (beta chain) is drawn from a study of control samples from healthy donors and cancer patients. Sequenced by immunoSEQ multiplex PCR; TCRdb stores in-frame clones only, minus some. The sample has about 60,000 clones, 88% seen once. Germline CDR1 reads KGHSH; CDR2 reads LQKENI. Trimming took off 3 bases at V and 2 bases at J, with 13 bases between the two ends. The CDR3 sequence is 15 residues long. The genes are TRBV18 and TRBJ1-2, with D possibly TRBD1 on 5 matching bases. The clonotype originates from a man aged 50 or older in good health. The sequenced sample consisted of blood. The CDR3 coding sequence is TGTGCCAGCTCACCCCCGACAGACGTAAACTATGGCTACACCTTC. Protein: CASSPPTDVNYGYTF.